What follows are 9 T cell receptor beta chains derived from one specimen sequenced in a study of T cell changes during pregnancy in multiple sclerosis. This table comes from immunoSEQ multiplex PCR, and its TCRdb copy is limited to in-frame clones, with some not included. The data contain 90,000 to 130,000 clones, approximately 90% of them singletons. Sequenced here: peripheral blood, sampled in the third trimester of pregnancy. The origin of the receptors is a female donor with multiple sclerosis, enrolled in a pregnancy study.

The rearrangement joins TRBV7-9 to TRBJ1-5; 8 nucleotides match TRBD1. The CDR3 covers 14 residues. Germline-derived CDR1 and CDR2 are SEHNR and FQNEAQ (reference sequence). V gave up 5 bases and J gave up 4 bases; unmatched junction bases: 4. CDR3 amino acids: CASSQGTGNQPQHF. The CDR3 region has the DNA TGTGCCAGCAGCCAAGGGACAGGTAATCAGCCCCAGCATTTT.

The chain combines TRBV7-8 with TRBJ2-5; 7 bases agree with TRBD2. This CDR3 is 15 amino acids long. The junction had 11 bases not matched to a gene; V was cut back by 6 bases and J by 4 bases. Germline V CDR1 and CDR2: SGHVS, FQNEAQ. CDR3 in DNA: TGTGCCAGCAGTCCCGAACTAGCGCTGGGAGAGACCCAGTACTTC. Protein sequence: CASSPELALGETQYF.

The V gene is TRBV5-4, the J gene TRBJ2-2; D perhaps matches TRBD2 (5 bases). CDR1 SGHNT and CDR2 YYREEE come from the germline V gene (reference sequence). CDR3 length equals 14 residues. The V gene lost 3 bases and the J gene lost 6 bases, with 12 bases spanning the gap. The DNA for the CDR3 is TGTGCCAGCAGCTCCGGTAGCGCGCCCGGGGAGCTGTTTTTT. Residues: CASSSGSAPGELFF.

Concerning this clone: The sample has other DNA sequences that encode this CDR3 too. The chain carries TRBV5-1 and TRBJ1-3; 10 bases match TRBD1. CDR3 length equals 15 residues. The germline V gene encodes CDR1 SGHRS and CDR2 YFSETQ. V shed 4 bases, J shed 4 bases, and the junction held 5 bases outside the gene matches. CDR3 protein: CASSIGQGGGNTIYF. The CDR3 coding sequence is TGCGCCAGCAGCATCGGACAGGGGGGAGGAAACACCATATATTTT.

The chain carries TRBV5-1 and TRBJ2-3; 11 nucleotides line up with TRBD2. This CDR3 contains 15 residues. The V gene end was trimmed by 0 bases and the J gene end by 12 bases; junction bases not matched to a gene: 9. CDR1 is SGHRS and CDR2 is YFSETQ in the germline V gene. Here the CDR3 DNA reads TGCGCCAGCAGCTTGGGTAGCGGGAGGGCCCCATTTCAGTATTTT. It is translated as CASSLGSGRAPFQYF.

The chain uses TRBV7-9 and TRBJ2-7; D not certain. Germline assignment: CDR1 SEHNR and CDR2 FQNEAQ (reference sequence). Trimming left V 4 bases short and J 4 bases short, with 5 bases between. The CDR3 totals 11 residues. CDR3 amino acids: CASSSNYEQYF. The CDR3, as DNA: TGTGCCAGCAGCTCCAATTACGAGCAGTACTTC.

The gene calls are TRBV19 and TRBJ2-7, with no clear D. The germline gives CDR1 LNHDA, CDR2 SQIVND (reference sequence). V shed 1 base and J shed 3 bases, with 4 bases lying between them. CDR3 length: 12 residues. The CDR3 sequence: CASSIAGYEQYF. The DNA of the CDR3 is TGTGCCAGTAGTATAGCCGGCTACGAGCAGTACTTC.

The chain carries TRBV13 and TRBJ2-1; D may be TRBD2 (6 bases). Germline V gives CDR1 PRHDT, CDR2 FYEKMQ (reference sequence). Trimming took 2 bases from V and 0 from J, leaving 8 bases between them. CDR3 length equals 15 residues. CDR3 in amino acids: CASSLTGSSYNEQFF. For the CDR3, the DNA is TGTGCCAGCAGCTTAACCGGGAGCTCCTACAATGAGCAGTTCTTC.

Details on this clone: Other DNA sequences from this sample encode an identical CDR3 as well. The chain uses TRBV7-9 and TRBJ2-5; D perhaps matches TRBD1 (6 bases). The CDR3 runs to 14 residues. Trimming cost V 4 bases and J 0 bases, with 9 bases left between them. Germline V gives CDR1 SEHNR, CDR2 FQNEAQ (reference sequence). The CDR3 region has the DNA TGTGCCAGCAGCTCCGGACAGTACCAAGAGACCCAGTACTTC. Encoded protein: CASSSGQYQETQYF. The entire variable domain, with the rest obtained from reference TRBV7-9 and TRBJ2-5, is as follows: DTGVSQNPRHKITKRGQNVTFRCDPISEHNRLYWYRQTLGQGPEFLTYFQNEAQLEKSRLLSDRFSAERPKGSFSTLEIQRTEQGDSAMYLCASSSGQYQETQYFGPGTRLLVL.